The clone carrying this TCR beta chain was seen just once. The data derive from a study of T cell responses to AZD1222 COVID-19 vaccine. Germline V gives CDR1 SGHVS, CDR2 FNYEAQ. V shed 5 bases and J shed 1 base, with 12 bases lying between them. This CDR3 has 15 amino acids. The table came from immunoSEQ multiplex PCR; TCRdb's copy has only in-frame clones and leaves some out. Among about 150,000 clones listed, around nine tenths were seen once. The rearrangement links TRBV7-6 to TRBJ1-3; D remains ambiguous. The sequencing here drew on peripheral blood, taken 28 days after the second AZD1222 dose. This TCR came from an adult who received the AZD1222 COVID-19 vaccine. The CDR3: CASSPLGVSGNTIYF. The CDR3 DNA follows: TGTGCCAGCAGCCCCCTCGGGGTATCTGGAAACACCATATATTTT.